These 9 T cell receptor beta chains originate from one sample sequenced in a study of T cells after yellow fever vaccination. One entry per CDR3 protein, called by TCRdb with MiXCR from the 5' RACE reads. The data show under 100,000 distinct CDR3 sequences, approximately 6.3% seen once. Sequencing was performed on CD8+ T cells sorted from PBMCs, taken 10 days after the yellow fever booster vaccination. These receptors all stem from a man between 18 and 35 years old who received the YFV17D yellow fever vaccine.

Of note for this clonotype: A junction end diverges from the germline sequence, so it may reflect a read error. This rearrangement joins TRBV7-9 to TRBJ1-1; D gene ambiguous. Germline V gene sequence: CDR1 SEHNR, CDR2 FQNEAQ (reference sequence). The CDR3 sequence is 13 residues long. CDR3 nucleotides: TGTGCCAGCAGCTTAGCGGGGAACGCTGAAGCTTTCTTT. Translated: CASSLAGNAEAFF.

This clonotype has more than one count but fewer than ten. The chain links TRBV4-3 to TRBJ2-3; D gene unclear. The germline V gene has CDR1 LGHNA and CDR2 YSLEER. Trimming pared 1 base from V and 2 bases from J, leaving 13 bases between. CDR3 length: 16 amino acids. The CDR3 sequence: CASSQGVPPPTDTQYF. DNA for the CDR3: TGCGCCAGCAGCCAAGGAGTACCGCCACCCACAGATACGCAGTATTTT.

This clonotype came up a few times. V and J are TRBV11-2 and TRBJ1-6; TRBD1 is a possible D gene (5 bases). The CDR3 consists of 17 residues. V was cut by 5 bases and J by 9 bases, with 23 bases left in between. The germline CDR1 and CDR2 sequences are SGHAT and FQNNGV. The CDR3 sequence: CASSQSPGGAIGSPLHF. The CDR3 bases are TGTGCCAGCAGCCAGTCCCCGGGGGGAGCAATAGGTTCACCCCTCCACTTT.

The V call is TRBV10-2, the J call TRBJ2-7; D assignment may be TRBD1 or TRBD2 (5 bases each). The V and J ends lost 9 bases and 1 base respectively, with 10 bases between them. The germline CDR1 and CDR2 sequences are WSHSY and SAAADI. The CDR3 is 12 residues long. CDR3 protein: CASGTESYEQYF. The CDR3 DNA follows: TGCGCCAGTGGGACGGAATCCTACGAGCAGTACTTC.

The rearrangement links TRBV12-3 or TRBV12-4 to TRBJ1-2; TRBD1 aligns across 9 bases. The CDR3 loop spans 13 amino acids. V shed 8 bases, J shed 4 bases, and the junction held 5 bases outside the gene matches. The CDR3 loop reads CASGQGSAYGYTF. The CDR3 DNA is TGTGCCAGCGGACAGGGGTCTGCCTATGGCTACACCTTC.

There are a few counts of this clonotype. J is TRBJ2-3 and V is TRBV7-2; 8 bases fit TRBD2. Germline V lookup: CDR1 SGHTA, CDR2 FQGNSA. This CDR3 has 16 residues. V shed 2 bases and J 0 bases; nucleotides not matched to a gene: 4. The chain's CDR3 is CASSLFSGASTDTQYF. Written as DNA, the CDR3 is TGTGCCAGCAGCTTATTTAGCGGGGCGAGCACAGATACGCAGTATTTT.

This clonotype has at least ten counts. The chain recombines TRBV4-1 with TRBJ2-2; D gene uncertain. In germline, CDR1 is MGHRA, CDR2 YSYEKL. Trimming removed 3 bases at V and 1 base at J, with 12 bases between. The CDR3 is 16 amino acids. In nucleotides, the CDR3 is TGCGCCAGCAGCCATCTGGCACGCCAGAACACCGGGGAGCTGTTTTTT. Its translation: CASSHLARQNTGELFF.

This clonotype was detected ten times or more. The CDR3 spells CASSLEGQGADTQYF. Here the CDR3 DNA reads TGCGCCAGCAGCTTGGAGGGACAGGGGGCAGATACGCAGTATTTT. The chain links TRBV5-1 to TRBJ2-3; 11 bases are a match to TRBD1. Germline V gene sequence: CDR1 SGHRS, CDR2 YFSETQ. The CDR3 spans 15 residues. The V and J ends lost 0 bases and 4 bases, in that order; junction bases with no gene match: 1.

The V gene is TRBV27, the J gene TRBJ1-2; 7 positions match TRBD1. Germline V lookup: CDR1 MNHEY, CDR2 SMNVEV (reference sequence). The ends lost 5 bases at V and 2 bases at J; junction bases unmatched: 14. The CDR3 covers 17 residues. In DNA, the CDR3 is TGTGCCAGCAGTCCCATAGGACAGGACGTTTTCAACTATGGCTACACCTTC. Protein: CASSPIGQDVFNYGYTF.